One sample yielded the 8 T cell receptor beta chains listed below, sequenced in a study of T-cell reconstitution after alpha-beta-depleted transplantation in children (dated by TCRdb to the mid-2010s). Preparation of the library involved PCR. Sequencing used an Illumina HiSeq 2500. To normalize quantification of the TCRbeta repertoire, the TCR libraries were built with molecular barcoding that relied on unique molecular identifiers. The public reads were reanalyzed by TCRdb: fastp trimming at Q25, MiXCR alignment, in-frame beta chains only. Here each entry gathers all rows of one CDR3 protein and keeps the most common genes and DNA. Here the sample has about 1,000,000 distinct CDR3 sequences; about 31% occur a single time. Of the sample, roughly 28% is held by the ten largest clones. The sample's treatment or condition label is to be understood as: allogeneic hematopoietic cell transplantation with graft depleted of TCRalphabeta T cells and CD19 B cells.

This specimen was PBMCs, mostly from graft donor cells, taken 360 days after TCRalphabeta/CD19-depleted stem cell transplant. The receptor set was obtained from a boy in the first two years of life who had a stem cell transplant for SCID, so the T cells may come from the graft donor.

This clonotype was seen only a few times. The chain uses TRBV9 and TRBJ2-3; D may match TRBD1 or TRBD2 (5 bases each). Trimming removed 0 bases from V and 9 bases from J, with 14 bases in between. The CDR3 extends over 14 amino acids. The V gene's germline CDR1 is SGDLS and CDR2 YYNGEE. The CDR3 is CASSVAGTINTQYF. DNA of the CDR3: TGTGCCAGCAGCGTAGCTGGGACCATAAACACGCAGTATTTT.

The chain's CDR3 is CASSLSAGQLYGYTF. The CDR3 DNA sequence: TGCGCCAGCAGCTTGAGCGCGGGGCAGCTCTATGGCTACACCTTC. The chain couples TRBV5-1 to TRBJ1-2, with D perhaps TRBD1 (5 bases). The CDR3 sequence is 15 residues long. V dropped 1 base and J dropped 4 bases, with 14 bases sitting between them. CDR1 is SGHRS, CDR2 YFSETQ, per germline.

This clonotype was found a few times. The chain couples TRBV12-3 or TRBV12-4 to TRBJ2-7; possibly TRBD1 or TRBD2 for D (5 bases each). The V end was cut by 3 bases, the J end by 5 bases, with 11 bases between. This CDR3 is built from 13 residues. CDR3 region: CASSLRDPNEQYF. CDR3 nucleotide sequence: TGTGCCAGCAGTTTGAGGGACCCCAACGAGCAGTACTTC.

This clonotype was seen more than once but under ten times. J is TRBJ2-2 and V is TRBV6-2 or TRBV6-3; D remains unclear. The CDR3 is made up of 16 amino acids. Deletions cut 0 bases from V and 3 bases from J, with 11 bases between. Germline CDR1 is MNHEY and CDR2 is SVGEGT. Here the CDR3 DNA reads TGTGCCAGCAGTTACTCGGGCAGGATCTACACCGGGGAGCTGTTTTTT. Its protein product is CASSYSGRIYTGELFF.

The table lists this clonotype with a few counts. The chain has TRBV18 and TRBJ1-5; 7 nucleotides align to TRBD1. The CDR3 contains 16 residues. Germline values: CDR1 KGHSH, CDR2 LQKENI. Unmatched junction bases numbered 12, after V lost 3 bases and J lost 7 bases. The CDR3: CASSPYPGQRIQPQHF. Here the CDR3 DNA reads TGTGCCAGCTCACCTTATCCGGGACAGAGAATCCAGCCCCAGCATTTT.

This clonotype was detected a few times. Germline is not matched at one junction end, which may reflect a read error. J is TRBJ1-1 and V is TRBV5-5; 8 bases fit TRBD1. Germline CDR1 and CDR2: SGHKS and YYEKEE (reference sequence). The CDR3 has 14 residues. This CDR3 reads CASSLDPGGTEAVF. In DNA, the CDR3 is TGTGCCAGCAGCCTGGACCCAGGGGGCACTGAAGCTGTCTTT.

CDR3 protein: CASSALAGPSYEQYF. The CDR3 DNA is TGTGCCAGCAGCGCACTAGCGGGGCCCTCCTACGAGCAGTACTTC. The V call is TRBV7-8, the J call TRBJ2-7, with 10 bases identical to TRBD2. Germline loops: CDR1 SGHVS, CDR2 FQNEAQ. The CDR3 is made up of 15 amino acids. J lost 0 bases, V lost 5 bases, and 4 bases had no gene match.

This clonotype has just a few counts. The chain combines TRBV20-1 with TRBJ2-1; TRBD2 matches at 9 bases. This CDR3 has 15 residues. Trimming cost V 0 bases and J 6 bases; bases outside gene matches: 6. Looked up from germline, CDR1 is DFQATT and CDR2 is SNEGSKA (reference sequence). The CDR3 DNA reads as TGCAGTGCTAGAGATCCTAGCGGGGCTGGCAATGAGCAGTTCTTC. Translating it yields CSARDPSGAGNEQFF.